This TCR beta chain was identified in a study of a mutant IDH1 vaccine in newly diagnosed glioma. Background on the study: Patients' prior therapy spanned radiotherapy, temozolomide, or both; most underwent both. Study-wide points: Any relationship between pseudoprogression and changes in top peripheral T cell clonotypes seemed absent.

This clone was found a few times. No antigen is known for it. Time point noted: week 23, last vaccination. The vaccine gave 300 ug of a 20-mer mutant IDH1 peptide subcutaneously per dose. The V and J ends lost 7 bases and 2 bases respectively, with 20 bases between them. Germline values: CDR1 LGHNT, CDR2 FRNRAP. The CDR3 runs to 16 residues. Sequenced by immunoSEQ multiplex PCR; TCRdb stores in-frame clones only, minus some. The sample includes some 26,000 clones, approximately 78% of them seen just once. This TCR was recovered from a woman aged 30 to 39 with glioma. The chain couples TRBV12-5 to TRBJ1-2; D is perhaps TRBD1 (5 bases). The material sequenced was PBMCs, taken from a glioma patient whose treatment included an IDH1 peptide vaccine. The CDR3 region is CASAPPKWEGNYGYTF. CDR3 DNA sequence: TGTGCTAGTGCCCCCCCCAAATGGGAGGGGAACTATGGCTACACCTTC.